A selection of T cell receptor beta chains follows, all from one sample in a study of blood T cell repertoires in COVID-19. The repertoire was sequenced with immunoSEQ multiplex PCR; TCRdb's copy has only in-frame clones and lacks some. Of around 300,000 clones listed, 88% are singletons. The sequencing sample was made of peripheral blood. These receptors all stem from a woman between 50 and 59 years old with active or convalescent COVID-19. CDR3s include the opening cysteine and the closing phenylalanine or tryptophan. Fields, in order: J gene, CDR3 length, D gene, V gene, CDR3 protein, CDR3 DNA. D genes are given only for firm matches.

TRBJ1-1,15,TRBD1,TRBV5-1,CASSLAGGGDTEAFF,TGCGCCAGCAGTTTGGCAGGGGGTGGGGACACTGAAGCTTTCTTT
TRBJ1-5,17,-,TRBV21-1,CASSNGTRGGGNQPQHF,TGTGCCAGCAGCAATGGTACGAGGGGAGGAGGCAATCAGCCCCAGCATTTT
TRBJ2-2,16,-,TRBV9,CASSVRSGAPSGELFF,TGTGCCAGCAGCGTACGGTCGGGAGCGCCATCCGGGGAGCTGTTTTTT
TRBJ1-1,15,TRBD1,TRBV5-1,CASSSRTGGNTEAFF,TGCGCCAGCAGCTCTCGGACAGGGGGTAACACTGAAGCTTTCTTT
TRBJ1-2,15,-,TRBV19,CASSTLAGQTYGYTF,TGTGCCAGTAGTACCCTGGCGGGGCAGACCTATGGCTACACCTTC
TRBJ1-1,13,-,TRBV5-1,CASSQARGTEAFF,TGCGCCAGCAGCCAAGCACGGGGCACTGAAGCTTTCTTT
TRBJ2-7,14,TRBD2,TRBV27,CASSLTSGSYEQYF,TGTGCCAGCAGCCTTACTAGCGGGAGCTACGAGCAGTACTTC
TRBJ2-5,15,-,TRBV5-1,CASSLGRTVQETQYF,TGCGCCAGCAGCTTGGGTCGGACAGTCCAAGAGACCCAGTACTTC
TRBJ2-2,14,TRBD2,TRBV15,CATLAGQNTGELFF,TGTGCCACCCTAGCGGGGCAGAACACCGGGGAGCTGTTTTTT
TRBJ1-1,15,TRBD1,TRBV30,CAWSVLKGANTEAFF,TGTGCCTGGAGTGTACTTAAGGGGGCGAACACTGAAGCTTTCTTT